This note documents a single T cell receptor (beta chain) sequence. J lost 8 bases, V lost 6 bases, and 7 bases had no gene match. The CDR3 has 13 amino acids. Germline V lookup: CDR1 LNHDA, CDR2 SQIVND (reference sequence). The data were taken from a study of cytomegalovirus exposure and HLA in healthy donors. In the PCR, 60 Vbeta and 13 Jbeta primers were used. In the authors' workflow: An analysis that came later counted some 85 million unique TCR beta chains, around 10 million shared. The table came from immunoSEQ multiplex PCR; TCRdb's copy has only in-frame clones and leaves some out. For V, J and clone size, that table is used; D and trimming come from the DNA. Of about 120,000 clones in the sample, roughly 78% were seen once.

J is TRBJ1-1 and V is TRBV19; 9 nucleotides match TRBD1. The clonotype comes from a woman under 40 in good health and CMV-seronegative. What was sequenced was PBMCs. In DNA form, the CDR3 reads TGTGCCAGTAGCCCACAGGGGGCTGCGGAAGCTTTCTTT. This codes for CASSPQGAAEAFF.